The source of this TCR beta chain is a study of identical twins. In every case, the donor was a healthy Caucasian. Study observations and caveats: Excess sharing between twins was weaker in beta out-of-frame sequences. Abundant beta clonotypes from cord blood had fewer insertions, unlike memory repertoires, which showed none. Findings depended on cross-sectional statistics rather than tracking the same donors.

At least ten counts were recorded for this clonotype. Its specificity is not known. MiXCR, applied by TCRdb to the 5' RACE reads, yields one record per CDR3 protein. The table includes around 490,000 distinct CDR3 sequences, approximately 20% detected once. The sample was also linked to a second study, of yellow fever vaccine responses in identical twins.

Material for sequencing was CD4+ T cells sorted from blood. The sequence came from a young woman in good health.

As DNA, the CDR3 is TGTGCCAGCAGTTTATTTGGTTCGGGTAGCGGGTTTAACACAGATACGCAGTATTTT. It specifies CASSLFGSGSGFNTDTQYF. This chain connects TRBV27 to TRBJ2-3, with 7 bases identical to TRBD2. The germline gives CDR1 MNHEY, CDR2 SMNVEV (reference sequence). With 1 base clipped from V and 2 bases from J, the junction kept 15 bases outside the gene matches. This CDR3 comprises 19 residues.